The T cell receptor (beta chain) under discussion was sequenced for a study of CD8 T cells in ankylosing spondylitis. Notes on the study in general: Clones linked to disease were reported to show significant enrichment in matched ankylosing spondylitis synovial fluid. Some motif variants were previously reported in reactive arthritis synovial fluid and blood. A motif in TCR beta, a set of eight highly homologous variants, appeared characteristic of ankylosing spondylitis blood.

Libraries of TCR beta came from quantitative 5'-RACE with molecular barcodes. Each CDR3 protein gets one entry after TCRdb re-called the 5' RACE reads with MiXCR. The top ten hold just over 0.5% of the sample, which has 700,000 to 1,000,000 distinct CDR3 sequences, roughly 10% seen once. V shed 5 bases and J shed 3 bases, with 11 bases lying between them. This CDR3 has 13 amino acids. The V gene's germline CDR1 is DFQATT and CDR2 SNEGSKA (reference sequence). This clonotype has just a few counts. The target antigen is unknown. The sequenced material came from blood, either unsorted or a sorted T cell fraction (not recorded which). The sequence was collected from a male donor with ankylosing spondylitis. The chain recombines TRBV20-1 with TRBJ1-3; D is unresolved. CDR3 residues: CSASGGRGNTIYF. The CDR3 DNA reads TGCAGTGCTTCCGGCGGGCGTGGAAACACCATATATTTT.